This T cell receptor (beta chain) is drawn from a study of blood T cell repertoires in COVID-19. In the study overall: Whether acute or convalescent, the COVID-19 samples came from the United States, Italy and Spain. The cDNA or gDNA used as material had been derived from T cells, B-cell-depleted T cells, or PBMCs.

It was during active infection that Seattle patients were enrolled and then longitudinally followed. Original data processing: Amplification of reference gene primers provided the estimated nucleated cell counts. Data came from immunoSEQ multiplex PCR; TCRdb stores just in-frame clones and leaves some out. That table supplies the V and J calls and clone size; D and trimming were determined from the DNA. Of around 150,000 clones listed, about 80% are singletons. Per germline, CDR1 KGHDR and CDR2 SFDVKD. The CDR3 covers 13 residues. The V gene lost 3 bases and the J gene lost 8 bases, with 12 bases spanning the gap.

This chain connects TRBV24-1 to TRBJ1-2; unclear D gene. This TCR derives from a woman in her forties with COVID-19, enrolled during active disease. Sequencing used peripheral blood. The CDR3 region is CATSDTYSGGYTF. The CDR3 region has the DNA TGTGCCACCAGTGATACCTATTCGGGGGGCTACACCTTC.